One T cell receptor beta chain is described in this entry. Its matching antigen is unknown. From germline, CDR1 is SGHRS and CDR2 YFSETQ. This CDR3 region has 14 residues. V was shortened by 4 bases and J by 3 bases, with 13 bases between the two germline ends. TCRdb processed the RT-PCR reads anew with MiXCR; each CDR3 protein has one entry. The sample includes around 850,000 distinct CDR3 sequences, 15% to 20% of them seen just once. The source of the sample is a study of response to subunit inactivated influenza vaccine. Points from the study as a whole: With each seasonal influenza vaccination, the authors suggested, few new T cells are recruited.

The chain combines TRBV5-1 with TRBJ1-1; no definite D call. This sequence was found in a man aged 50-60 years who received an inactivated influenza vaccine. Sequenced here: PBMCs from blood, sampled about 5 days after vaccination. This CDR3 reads CASSPRTLDTEAFF. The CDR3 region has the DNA TGCGCCAGCAGCCCCAGGACCCTGGACACTGAAGCTTTCTTT. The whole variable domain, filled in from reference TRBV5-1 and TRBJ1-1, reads KAGVTQTPRYLIKTRGQQVTLSCSPISGHRSVSWYQQTPGQGLQFLFEYFSETQRNKGNFPGRFSGRQFSNSRSEMNVSTLELGDSALYLCASSPRTLDTEAFFGQGTRLTVV.